This T cell receptor (beta chain) was captured in a study of CD8 T cells in Susac syndrome. Random hexamers were used to reverse transcribe roughly 0.5 to 1 ug of RNA. Amplification of the TCR beta CDR3 was carried out by immunoSEQ multiplex PCR, which spanned a total of 54 Vbeta and 13 Jbeta segments. TCRdb used MiXCR to reprocess the immunoSEQ multiplex PCR reads, holding one entry per CDR3 protein. The data hold 120,000 to 150,000 distinct CDR3 sequences, with roughly 94% observed a single time. Sequencing of TCR beta was carried out in blood CD8+ and CD4+ T cells. Germline loops: CDR1 DFQATT, CDR2 SNEGSKA (reference sequence). Trimming took 2 bases from V and 4 from J; bases not matched to a gene: 10. This CDR3 contains 15 residues.

V usage is TRBV20-1 and J usage is TRBJ1-1; 7 positions agree with TRBD1. This TCR was recovered from a human donor in good health. Source material: CD8+ T cells from PBMCs. The CDR3: CSARFRTGRSTEAFF. The CDR3 DNA follows: TGCAGTGCTAGATTTAGGACAGGTCGAAGCACTGAAGCTTTCTTT.